This T cell receptor (beta chain) was sequenced during a study of blood T cell repertoires in COVID-19. V gave up 0 bases and J gave up 7 bases, with 10 bases separating them. Germline assignment: CDR1 LGHDT and CDR2 YNNKEL (reference sequence). This CDR3 is 14 amino acids long. In the authors' workflow: Estimates of nucleated cell counts were drawn from the amplification of reference gene primers. Clones were sequenced by immunoSEQ multiplex PCR, and TCRdb holds only the in-frame ones, with some missing. The V and J calls and clone size are taken from that table; D and trimming were inferred from the DNA. The repertoire holds about 230,000 clones, with 80% to 90% as singletons. This clone was seen more than once but under ten times.

This sequence originates from a man aged 45-60 years with COVID-19, enrolled during active disease. Sequenced material: peripheral blood. V is TRBV3-1 (or the pseudogene TRBV3-2) and J is TRBJ1-3, with D unresolved. CDR3 region: CASSQDLIENTIYF. CDR3 DNA sequence: TGTGCCAGCAGCCAAGATCTAATCGAGAACACCATATATTTT.